What follows is one T cell receptor beta chain and its context. Antigen specificity is unknown. Trimming stripped 3 bases from V and 4 bases from J, with 6 bases between. The CDR3 loop spans 12 amino acids. CDR1 is MNHEY and CDR2 is SMNVEV in the germline V gene (reference sequence). The data are from a study of beta chain features in type 1 diabetes. TCRB transcripts that were expressed got sequenced, as all of the isolated RNA had been reverse transcribed. The data were produced by immunoSEQ multiplex PCR, yet TCRdb's version contains in-frame clones alone and is incomplete. The sample shows 620,000 or so clones, around 15% of them seen only once. Whole-study results and caveats: High TCR expression in some cells could lead to their over-representation in cDNA sequencing. Patients with Type 1 diabetes showed moderately but significantly shorter TCRB CDR3s in all four CD4+ subsets. Patients with type 1 diabetes carried fewer insertions and had more deletions at their VDJ junctions.

The V call is TRBV27, the J call TRBJ1-2; D call uncertain. The sample consisted of naive CD4+ T cells from blood. The origin of this receptor is a man aged 18 to 29 in good health. Here the CDR3 DNA reads TGTGCCAGCAGTTTCTCCGGCTATGGCTACACCTTC. Translation: CASSFSGYGYTF.